The rows below give T cell receptor beta chains drawn from one sample of a study of OX40 agonist ivuxolimab in advanced cancers. Generated by immunoSEQ multiplex PCR, the TCRdb table keeps only in-frame clones and is missing some. The top ten hold around a third of the sample, which has roughly 50,000 clones, around 89% seen once. Sequencing used CD4+ or CD8+ T cells sorted from blood, obtained in a trial of the OX40 agonist ivuxolimab. These TCRs come from an adult with an advanced solid tumor such as melanoma, head and neck, liver or kidney cancer. Each CDR3 is given with its conserved first and last residue. The D gene is left open where the match is weak. For some rows the clone size is stated as once, few or many, or as a class when expanded; others skip it.

D gene	clone size	CDR3 length	V gene	J gene	CDR3 protein	CDR3 DNA
TRBD1	once	16	TRBV6-6	TRBJ2-5	CASSVTGGRGAETQYF	TGTGCCAGCAGCGTAACAGGGGGCCGGGGTGCGGAGACCCAGTACTTC
NA	few	15	TRBV19	TRBJ1-2	CASSMGNRGNYGYTF	TGTGCCAGTAGTATGGGGAACCGGGGGAACTATGGCTACACCTTC
TRBD1	NA	14	TRBV11-3	TRBJ2-2	CASSLRQGSGELFF	TGTGCCAGCAGCCTAAGACAGGGTTCCGGGGAGCTGTTTTTT
NA	few	15	TRBV15	TRBJ2-1	CATSRVGVSYNEQFF	TGTGCCACCAGCAGAGTGGGGGTTTCCTACAATGAGCAGTTCTTC
TRBD1	NA	14	TRBV27	TRBJ2-7	CASSFGQGSYEQYF	TGTGCCAGCAGTTTTGGACAGGGTTCCTACGAGCAGTACTTC
NA	NA	14	TRBV7-9	TRBJ1-2	CASSLGEIHYGYTF	TGTGCCAGCAGCTTAGGCGAGATTCACTATGGCTACACCTTC
NA	NA	15	TRBV2	TRBJ2-7	CASSEVPGPSYEQYF	TGTGCCAGCAGTGAGGTCCCGGGACCATCCTACGAGCAGTACTTC
NA	NA	13	TRBV2	TRBJ2-3	CASLRAIPDTQYF	TGTGCCAGCTTGAGGGCCATTCCAGATACGCAGTATTTT
NA	NA	18	TRBV9	TRBJ1-4	CASSDSRVPDGPNEKLFF	TGTGCCAGCAGCGACTCAAGGGTACCGGACGGACCTAATGAAAAACTGTTTTTT
TRBD1	NA	14	TRBV25-1	TRBJ1-6	CASSTGQGTSPLHF	TGTGCCAGCAGTACTGGACAGGGTACTTCACCCCTCCACTTT
NA	NA	13	TRBV2	TRBJ2-1	CASDQSSYNEQFF	TGTGCCAGCGACCAAAGCTCCTACAATGAGCAGTTCTTC
NA	NA	15	TRBV9	TRBJ1-1	CASSVSWGANTEAFF	TGTGCCAGCAGCGTTTCCTGGGGCGCGAACACTGAAGCTTTCTTT
TRBD1	NA	14	TRBV2	TRBJ2-5	CASSEIGGGETQYF	TGTGCCAGCAGTGAGATAGGGGGCGGCGAGACCCAGTACTTC
NA	NA	13	TRBV30	TRBJ1-2	CAWNLLGDYGYTF	TGTGCCTGGAATCTTCTGGGAGACTATGGCTACACCTTC
TRBD1	NA	14	TRBV27	TRBJ1-5	CASSNRGTNQPQHF	TGTGCCAGCAGTAACAGGGGGACGAATCAGCCCCAGCATTTT
NA	NA	14	TRBV4-1	TRBJ2-3	CASSQAAGLDTQYF	TGCGCCAGCAGCCAAGCGGCAGGGTTGGATACGCAGTATTTT
NA	once	15	TRBV15	TRBJ2-2	CATSPQQVNTGELFF	TGTGCCACCAGCCCACAACAGGTCAACACCGGGGAGCTGTTTTTT
TRBD1	NA	15	TRBV14	TRBJ2-2	CATNPGQGVTGELFF	TGTGCCACCAACCCGGGACAGGGGGTGACCGGGGAGCTGTTTTTT
NA	once	16	TRBV7-9	TRBJ2-6	CASSLDETTGANVLTF	TGTGCCAGCAGCCTAGATGAGACAACTGGGGCCAACGTCCTGACTTTC
TRBD1	NA	14	TRBV25-1	TRBJ1-1	CASSFRDSYTEAFF	TGTGCCAGCAGTTTCCGGGACAGCTACACTGAAGCTTTCTTT
NA	NA	13	TRBV19	TRBJ2-5	CASSSGAWETQYF	TGTGCCAGTAGTAGCGGGGCGTGGGAGACCCAGTACTTC
NA	NA	12	TRBV30	TRBJ2-7	CAWEGSSYEQYF	TGTGCCTGGGAAGGGTCGTCCTACGAGCAGTACTTC
NA	few	15	TRBV6-1	TRBJ1-2	CASSSSGGVNYGYTF	TGTGCCAGCTCCTCGAGTGGGGGAGTTAACTATGGCTACACCTTC
NA	NA	14	TRBV2	TRBJ2-5	CASSDSRIEETQYF	TGTGCCAGCAGTGATAGTCGCATCGAAGAGACCCAGTACTTC
NA	NA	14	TRBV27	TRBJ2-5	CASSYLGSQETQYF	TGTGCCAGCAGTTATTTGGGCAGCCAAGAGACCCAGTACTTC
NA	NA	16	TRBV4-1	TRBJ2-7	CASSQSPGPFGYEQYF	TGCGCCAGCAGCCAAAGTCCAGGACCATTCGGCTACGAGCAGTACTTC
NA	NA	12	TRBV10-2	TRBJ2-2	CASSDRAGELFF	TGCGCCAGCAGTGACAGGGCCGGGGAGCTGTTTTTT
TRBD1	once	12	TRBV5-1	TRBJ2-7	CASSGDSYEQYF	TGCGCCAGCAGCGGGGACAGTTACGAGCAGTACTTC
TRBD2	NA	17	TRBV29-1	TRBJ2-3	CSVVGSGTSVSTDTQYF	TGCAGCGTTGTCGGTTCCGGGACTAGCGTTAGCACAGATACGCAGTATTTT
TRBD1	NA	15	TRBV15	TRBJ1-1	CATSTTGVLSREAFF	TGTGCCACCAGCACGACAGGGGTTCTATCCAGGGAAGCTTTCTTT
NA	once	11	TRBV6-5	TRBJ2-7	CASGPTYEQYF	TGTGCCAGTGGACCGACCTACGAGCAGTACTTC
TRBD1	few	14	TRBV5-6	TRBJ1-5	CASSPTGQDQPQHF	TGTGCCAGCAGCCCGACAGGGCAAGATCAGCCCCAGCATTTT
NA	NA	13	TRBV6-5	TRBJ2-1	CASSYLSYNEQFF	TGTGCCAGCAGTTACCTCTCCTACAATGAGCAGTTCTTC
NA	NA	15	TRBV11-2	TRBJ2-1	CASSLVAGVVNEQFF	TGTGCCAGCAGCTTAGTTGCAGGGGTTGTGAATGAGCAGTTCTTC
TRBD1	NA	14	TRBV5-1	TRBJ2-3	CASQPGQGIYTQYF	TGCGCCAGCCAACCGGGACAGGGGATATATACGCAGTATTTT
NA	NA	15	TRBV7-3	TRBJ2-3	CASSLTGSSTDTQYF	TGTGCCAGCAGCTTAACTGGCTCCAGCACAGATACGCAGTATTTT
TRBD1	NA	13	TRBV7-3	TRBJ2-5	CASSLGTAETQYF	TGTGCCAGCAGCTTAGGGACAGCTGAGACCCAGTACTTC
NA	NA	14	TRBV11-2	TRBJ1-1	CASSQMGVNTEAFF	TGTGCCAGCAGCCAGATGGGTGTGAACACTGAAGCTTTCTTT
TRBD1	NA	16	TRBV6-1	TRBJ2-7	CASSEARTGGPYEQYF	TGTGCCAGCAGTGAAGCCAGGACAGGGGGCCCCTACGAGCAGTACTTC
TRBD1	NA	13	TRBV6-5	TRBJ2-7	CASSTGQGGEQYF	TGTGCCAGCAGTACAGGACAGGGCGGCGAGCAGTACTTC
NA	NA	14	TRBV9	TRBJ1-2	CASSVGRGNYGYTF	TGTGCCAGCAGCGTAGGTCGGGGGAACTATGGCTACACCTTC
TRBD1	NA	16	TRBV19	TRBJ1-2	CASSIDPTGGVDGYTF	TGTGCCAGTAGTATAGACCCTACAGGGGGAGTGGATGGCTACACCTTC
TRBD1	NA	16	TRBV18	TRBJ2-7	CASSPVTMTGVYEQYF	TGTGCCAGCTCACCGGTGACTATGACAGGGGTCTACGAGCAGTACTTC
NA	few	15	TRBV19	TRBJ1-5	CASSIDQYSNQPQHF	TGTGCCAGTAGTATAGACCAGTATAGCAATCAGCCCCAGCATTTT
NA	NA	17	TRBV7-9	TRBJ2-7	CASSLVGRDSPTYEQYF	TGTGCCAGCAGCTTAGTTGGGAGGGACAGCCCGACCTACGAGCAGTACTTC
TRBD1	NA	11	TRBV19	TRBJ1-1	CASNPGGQAFF	TGTGCCAGTAATCCAGGGGGCCAAGCTTTCTTT
NA	NA	14	TRBV11-2	TRBJ1-5	CASSPGGSNQPQHF	TGTGCCAGCAGCCCCGGTGGTAGCAATCAGCCCCAGCATTTT
NA	NA	17	TRBV27	TRBJ2-7	CASSLRGGDYTSYEQYF	TGTGCCAGCAGTTTAAGGGGGGGGGACTACACATCCTACGAGCAGTACTTC
TRBD2	NA	15	TRBV4-2	TRBJ2-5	CASSPGLAEQETQYF	TGTGCCAGCAGCCCCGGACTAGCGGAGCAAGAGACCCAGTACTTC
TRBD1	few	14	TRBV30	TRBJ1-5	CAWSTGQGNQPQHF	TGTGCCTGGAGTACAGGACAGGGCAATCAGCCCCAGCATTTT
TRBD2	NA	16	TRBV11-2	TRBJ2-2	CASSPPAGGVTGELFF	TGTGCCAGCAGCCCCCCGGCGGGAGGCGTAACCGGGGAGCTGTTTTTT
NA	NA	16	TRBV11-2	TRBJ1-1	CASSTSPHQMGTEAFF	TGTGCCAGCAGCACCAGCCCACATCAGATGGGGACTGAAGCTTTCTTT
TRBD1	NA	14	TRBV27	TRBJ2-7	CASSWTGTSDEQYF	TGTGCCAGCAGTTGGACAGGGACCTCGGACGAGCAGTACTTC
NA	NA	14	TRBV15	TRBJ2-1	CATSRQSADNEQFF	TGTGCCACCAGCAGGCAAAGCGCTGACAATGAGCAGTTCTTC
NA	NA	14	TRBV28	TRBJ2-3	CASSFPGGTRTQYF	TGTGCCAGCAGTTTTCCTGGAGGGACACGGACGCAGTATTTT
TRBD1	NA	15	TRBV29-1	TRBJ2-7	CSVEGTDRASSEQYF	TGCAGCGTTGAAGGAACCGACAGGGCGTCAAGCGAGCAGTACTTC
TRBD2	once	19	TRBV7-9	TRBJ2-1	CASSTPDKASGSEGNEQFF	TGTGCCAGCAGCACACCCGATAAGGCTAGCGGGAGTGAGGGCAATGAGCAGTTCTTC
NA	NA	13	TRBV7-9	TRBJ2-7	CASSLGGTEAAVF	TGTGCCAGCAGCCTGGGGGGGACAGAAGCCGCCGTCTTC
NA	NA	13	TRBV6-5	TRBJ1-1	CASSNRGNTEAFF	TGTGCCAGCAGTAACCGGGGAAACACTGAAGCTTTCTTT